The 21 T cell receptor beta chains reported below all come from one sample, sequenced in a study of monozygotic twins with inflammatory bowel disease. Following a re-call of the 5' RACE reads, TCRdb has one entry per CDR3 protein and lacks DNA. Here the sample table reports some 170,000 distinct CDR3 sequences. The material sequenced was blood. These receptors were collected from a human donor with ulcerative colitis or Crohn's disease, or a healthy co-twin of an affected twin (not recorded which).

The CDR3 protein is CSVGEGVSNQPQHF. The V and J genes are TRBV29-1 and TRBJ1-5. Looked up from germline, CDR1 is SQVTM and CDR2 is ANQGSEA. The length of the CDR3 is 14 residues. The full variable domain, in which reference TRBV29-1 and TRBJ1-5 provide the parts outside the CDR3, is SAVISQKPSRDICQRGTSLTIQCQVDSQVTMMFWYRQQPGQSLTLIATANQGSEATYESGFVIDKFPISRPNLTFSTLTVSNMSPEDSSIYLCSVGEGVSNQPQHFGDGTRLSIL.

The chain couples TRBV18 to TRBJ2-7; TCRdb's D call of TRBD2 is untestable without DNA. This CDR3 region has 15 residues. Looked up from germline, CDR1 is KGHSH and CDR2 is LQKENI. This chain's CDR3 is CASSPSGREGHEQYF. Drawing the rest from reference TRBV18 and TRBJ2-7, the complete variable domain is NAGVMQNPRHLVRRRGQEARLRCSPMKGHSHVYWYRQLPEEGLKFMVYLQKENIIDESGMPKERFSAEFPKEGPSILRIQQVVRGDSAAYFCASSPSGREGHEQYFGPGTRLTVT.

The chain uses TRBV29-1 and TRBJ1-1; lacking DNA, the TRBD1 call made by TCRdb goes unchecked. The CDR3 has 13 residues. Germline V gene sequence: CDR1 SQVTM, CDR2 ANQGSEA. The CDR3 loop reads CSVEPGQGADAFF.

The CDR3 is CASSYSPSGEPGDEQFF. This chain links TRBV6-5 with TRBJ2-1; TCRdb outputs TRBD2, but without DNA this stays unchecked. Germline CDR1 MNHEY, CDR2 SVGAGI. The length of the CDR3 is 17 residues.

V gene TRBV7-2 combines with J gene TRBJ2-1; TCRdb returns TRBD1, unconfirmable since there is no DNA. Germline values: CDR1 SGHTA, CDR2 FQGNSA. The CDR3 covers 16 residues. The CDR3 reads CASSLKGGRSYNEQFF. Complete variable domain (other parts from reference TRBV7-2 and TRBJ2-1): GAGVSQSPSNKVTEKGKDVELRCDPISGHTALYWYRQSLGQGLEFLIYFQGNSAPDKSGLPSDRFSAERTGGSVSTLTIQRTQQEDSAVYLCASSLKGGRSYNEQFFGPGTRLTVL.

The chain carries TRBV4-3 and TRBJ2-7; TCRdb outputs TRBD2, but without DNA this stays unchecked. CDR3 length: 16 residues. Germline-derived CDR1 and CDR2 are LGHNA and YSLEER. The CDR3 spells CASSQDATSGSYEQYF.

The rearrangement uses TRBV10-3 and TRBJ1-6; absent DNA, TCRdb's TRBD1 call cannot be checked. There are 13 residues in the CDR3. Germline V gene data show CDR1 as ENHRY and CDR2 as SYGVKD. The CDR3 reads CAITGHRDSPLHF.

This chain joins TRBV5-4 and TRBJ1-1; the TRBD1 assignment by TCRdb is unverifiable without DNA. The CDR3 has 15 amino acids. Per germline, CDR1 SGHNT and CDR2 YYREEE (reference sequence). CDR3 in amino acids: CASTPGGVQNTEAFF. Combining the CDR3 with reference TRBV5-4 and TRBJ1-1 gives the whole variable domain ETGVTQSPTHLIKTRGQQVTLRCSSQSGHNTVSWYQQALGQGPQFIFQYYREEENGRGNFPPRFSGLQFPNYSSELNVNALELDDSALYLCASTPGGVQNTEAFFGQGTRLTVV.

The V and J genes are TRBV6-2 or TRBV6-3 and TRBJ1-2; TCRdb outputs TRBD1, but without DNA this stays unchecked. In germline, CDR1 is MNHEY, CDR2 SVGEGT. The CDR3 is 14 residues long. CDR3 loop: CASRGTARGGGYTF.

The chain uses TRBV3-1 and TRBJ1-6. CDR1 LGHDT and CDR2 YNNKEL come from the germline V gene (reference sequence). This CDR3 spans 14 amino acids. The CDR3: CASSQGANNSPLHF.

CDR3 in amino acids: CASSLLAGAVPGELFF. The rearrangement joins TRBV28 to TRBJ2-2; absent DNA, TCRdb's TRBD2 call cannot be checked. The CDR3 is 16 residues long. The germline CDR1 and CDR2 sequences are MDHEN and SYDVKM.

The chain is built from TRBV7-3 and TRBJ2-2. CDR3 size: 16 residues. Germline assignment: CDR1 SGHTA and CDR2 FQGTGA. The CDR3 loop reads CASSSSGVPNTGELFF.

The chain employs TRBV7-3 and TRBJ2-1; absent DNA, TCRdb's TRBD1 call cannot be checked. CDR1 and CDR2 from the germline V gene are SGHTA and FQGTGA. This CDR3 comprises 15 residues. The CDR3 loop is CASSWSGGSYNEQFF.

This chain connects TRBV20-1 to TRBJ2-2; TCRdb lists TRBD2, though no DNA is available to test this call. This CDR3 spans 15 amino acids. Germline V CDR1 and CDR2: DFQATT, SNEGSKA (reference sequence). CDR3 amino acids: CSASGLAGGAGELFF.

The chain combines TRBV15 with TRBJ2-5; TCRdb's D call of TRBD1 is untestable without DNA. Germline values: CDR1 LNHNV, CDR2 YYDKDF (reference sequence). The CDR3 is 14 amino acids. The CDR3 loop reads CATSRDSGEETQYF.

The rearrangement joins TRBV20-1 to TRBJ2-5; the TRBD2 assignment by TCRdb is unverifiable without DNA. This CDR3 is 14 amino acids long. CDR1 is DFQATT, CDR2 SNEGSKA, per germline (reference sequence). Here the CDR3 reads CSAPGRALGETQYF.

The CDR3 sequence: CASSLGSPGQGAYEQYF. The chain couples TRBV7-2 to TRBJ2-7; absent DNA, TCRdb's TRBD1 call cannot be checked. Germline CDR1 is SGHTA and CDR2 is FQGNSA. This CDR3 contains 17 residues.

The genes are TRBV6-5 and TRBJ1-1; the D gene TCRdb calls, TRBD1, cannot be checked with no DNA. Germline V CDR1 and CDR2: MNHEY, SVGAGI. The CDR3 contains 12 residues. This CDR3 is CASSPFAGTDFF.

The rearrangement links TRBV10-3 to TRBJ2-7. This CDR3 has 16 residues. In germline, CDR1 is ENHRY, CDR2 SYGVKD. This chain's CDR3 is CAISDWTSGSSYEQYF.

This CDR3 reads CATIGGKGKAKNIQYF. The chain couples TRBV24-1 to TRBJ2-4; without DNA, the TCRdb call of TRBD1 cannot be checked. The CDR3 covers 16 residues. Looked up from germline, CDR1 is KGHDR and CDR2 is SFDVKD.

The chain has TRBV30 and TRBJ1-5. CDR1 and CDR2 from the germline V gene are GTSNPN and SVGIG (reference sequence). The CDR3 runs 15 residues. The CDR3 is CAWSVRGISNQPQHF.